The source of this TCR beta chain is a study of shared clonotypes between healthy human individuals (TCRdb year 2020). Background on the whole study: The cohort included three men and a couple of women between 18 and 49 years of age. For each donor, CD4 naive and CD4 memory were each given three plates, CD8 naive was given two plates, and CD8 memory was given one plate. Libraries were prepared and TCR repertoires were sequenced by different laboratories using diverse techniques, in order to increase sequencing depth and limit assay-specific biases. To estimate repertoire size and how much clonotypes are shared between individuals, the study performed deep sequencing of blood TCR repertoires from a few healthy adults. Leukapheresis yielded between about 0.85 and 10 billion PBMCs per donor. Overall study results and their limits: Only blood was sampled, and tissue TCR repertoires likely differ from those in blood. Pairwise subsampling led to the expectation that sequencing depth would affect the degree of clonotype sharing among donors. Estimated clonotype richness was generally larger for naive than for memory subsets. Even with the large sequencing depth, rarefaction of the sorted-subset datasets indicated that sequencing was incomplete. Higher generation probabilities were observed for clonotypes shared by all four sorted-subset donors than for non-shared clonotypes. Across a handful of donors, around 5% of naive CD4, approximately 3.5% of naive CD8, around 2.1% of memory CD4, and about 0.4% of memory CD8 clonotypes were shared. Because the study included a small number of donors, the genetic and exposure-history diversity represented was limited.

Turning to this clone: No cognate antigen has been identified for it. One base away there is no much larger clone; base qualities are not given.

Using the deep immunoSEQ assay, multiplex PCR amplified TCR CDR3 regions from genomic DNA. Extracted genomic DNA from each cell subset was distributed evenly across all wells of several immunoSEQ 96-well plates, and each plate was treated as a replicate. For sorted subsets, roughly 200 ng of genomic DNA, equivalent to 25,000 to 35,000 T cell genomes, went into each replicate PCR. Purified libraries were quantified with a Qubit 3.0 fluorometer, sized on a Bioanalyzer 2100, and re-quantified with the KAPA Library Quantification kit. Each immunoSEQ 96-well plate was sequenced on its own single-read 150-cycle Illumina NextSeq 550 flow cell. The study's processing was this. Because the immunoSEQ output included only junctional sequences and no quality scores, the filtering could not be the same as the filtering used for full-length reads. Sequences were annotated with PyIR, a Python wrapper for IgBLAST v1.9, and V/J genes and CDR3 were assigned using IMGT germline references. Reads were removed for weak V/J assignments (E-value above 1e-6), missing CDR3, stop codons, out-of-frame junctions, or ambiguous translated residues. V3J clonotypes were defined by identical inferred V gene, J gene, and CDR3 amino acid sequence. To compute the percentage overlap between repertoires, the number of shared unique clonotypes was divided by the size of the smaller repertoire. Richness of each repertoire was evaluated using RTK rarefaction, the Chao1 estimator, and Recon v2.1 estimates of unobserved clonotypes. OLGA was used to compute generation probabilities for all TCRbeta clonotypes that the gDNA method yielded from four donors. TCRdb's version of the immuneACCESS table is confined to in-frame rearrangements and falls short of the full clone set. An unresolved V gene accounts for under half of the shortfall where checked; the remainder is of unknown origin. The V and J calls and clone size are taken from that table; D and trimming were inferred from the DNA. In this sample the table shows around 1.5 million clones, 95% to 99% of which occur a single time. The ten largest clones capture approximately 0.45% of the sample.

The donors were healthy, HIV-negative adults with no recently reported acute infections or vaccinations. Every donor was a Caucasian adult residing in Nashville, Tennessee, USA. CD4+ T cells were enriched by magnetic negative selection, after which naive cells were positively selected on CD45RA and the negative fraction was taken as the memory subset. Blood was collected by leukapheresis, and PBMCs were isolated by Ficoll-Histopaque density gradient centrifugation and then cryopreserved in liquid nitrogen vapor phase. Purity and quantity of every magnetically sorted T cell population were checked by analytical flow cytometry. Genomic DNA was isolated from every sorted fraction and measured by UV absorbance on a Nanodrop 2000c. The CDR3 starts with the cysteine, ends with the phenylalanine, and has 13 residues. Here the CDR3 DNA is all that survives: 39 bases in frame from base 1. V lost 2 bases and J lost 6 bases; the stretch between them is 9 bases long. Per the germline V gene, SGDLS is the CDR1 and YYNGEE is the CDR2.

The V and J genes are TRBV9 and TRBJ1-5; a tentative D match to TRBD1 spans 5 bases. The sample was naive CD4+ T cells sorted from blood. Reading the label with the study, this specimen's cell subset or site is: CD45RA+ positively selected. This receptor was obtained from a young man in good health. The CDR3 protein: CASSVGGIQPQHF. The DNA sequence is TGTGCCAGCAGCGTGGGGGGGATTCAGCCCCAGCATTTT. When the CDR3 is completed using the reference TRBV9 and TRBJ1-5 genes on either side, the full variable domain is DSGVTQTPKHLITATGQRVTLRCSPRSGDLSVYWYQQSLDQGLQFLIQYYNGEERAKGNILERFSAQQFPDLHSELNLSSLELGDSALYFCASSVGGIQPQHFGDGTRLSIL.